Described below is a single T cell receptor (beta chain) sequence and its context. This sample was included in a study of blood T cell repertoires in COVID-19. Looking at the study overall: T cells, B-cell-depleted T cells, or PBMCs supplied cDNA or gDNA.

Measured with immunoSEQ multiplex PCR; TCRdb has only the in-frame clones, and not every one. The sample lists about 97,000 clones; around nine tenths were seen once. The CDR3 length is 16 residues. In germline, CDR1 is GTSNPN, CDR2 SVGIG (reference sequence). Germline trimming cut 3 bases from V and 2 bases from J; bases unmatched to any gene: 9. V usage is TRBV30 and J usage is TRBJ2-2; 7 bases fit TRBD1. This clonotype was sampled from a human donor in a cohort sampled during active COVID-19. The sequencing sample was made of peripheral blood. CDR3 in DNA: TGTGCCTGGAGGGGGAGAGGGGGCAGTAACACCGGGGAGCTGTTTTTT. This codes for CAWRGRGGSNTGELFF.